This entry describes one TCR beta chain. Antigen unknown. A marrow graft followed busulfan-fludarabine conditioning, with cyclophosphamide on days +3 and +4. This sample stems from a study of T cells after posttransplantation cyclophosphamide. Germline lookup yields CDR1 MNHEY and CDR2 SMNVEV (reference sequence). The CDR3 extends over 16 amino acids. V dropped 2 bases and J dropped 0 bases, with 11 bases sitting between them. Method: immunoSEQ multiplex PCR; TCRdb's copy keeps in-frame clones and lacks some. The sample includes tens of thousands of clones, just under 80% of them seen just once. Overall study findings and caveats: Donor-recipient repertoire similarity was low at 1-2 months, rising over year one. Tissue-infiltrating T cells from skin or gut overlapped little with blood T cells. Recipient CMV seropositivity and CMV reactivation strongly tracked TRB clonality.

The V call is TRBV27, the J call TRBJ1-3; TRBD1 might be the D (5 bases). This TCR was sampled from a female patient aged 40 to 50 who received an allogeneic stem cell transplant from a related donor, was CMV-positive, and had no GVHD. Some T cells may possibly be graft donor cells. The sequencing here drew on CD4+ T cells sorted from blood, taken roughly 1,900 days after a stem cell transplant with posttransplant cyclophosphamide. The CDR3 reads CASSLPDKFSGNTIYF. CDR3 nucleotide sequence: TGTGCCAGCAGTTTACCGGACAAATTCTCTGGAAACACCATATATTTT.